This is a list of T cell receptor beta chains from one sample in a study of blood T cell repertoires in COVID-19. The protocol was immunoSEQ multiplex PCR, while the TCRdb copy is restricted to in-frame clones and leaves out a portion. This repertoire shows roughly 290,000 clones, around 81% found once; its top ten account for around 3.7%. Material for sequencing was peripheral blood. These receptors were collected from a woman aged 50 to 60 with active or convalescent COVID-19. Both conserved end residues are part of each CDR3. D genes are given only for firm matches. Rows may omit the clone size; those that give it use once, few, many or a size class.

size: .; D: TRBD2; V: TRBV7-6; J: TRBJ2-5; CDR3: CASSLGPLAGEPLETQYF; DNA: TGTGCCAGCAGCTTAGGACCTCTAGCGGGAGAACCATTGGAGACCCAGTACTTC
size: .; D: .; V: TRBV27; J: TRBJ2-2; CDR3: CASSFLSGGGSGELFF; DNA: TGTGCCAGCAGTTTTTTATCGGGGGGCGGCTCCGGGGAGCTGTTTTTT
size: .; D: .; V: TRBV7-3; J: TRBJ2-5; CDR3: CASSLRGAETQYF; DNA: TGTGCCAGCAGCTTACGCGGGGCTGAGACCCAGTACTTC
size: .; D: TRBD1; V: TRBV9; J: TRBJ2-3; CDR3: CASSLRQGEGTDTQYF; DNA: TGTGCCAGCAGCTTGCGACAGGGGGAAGGAACAGATACGCAGTATTTT
size: .; D: .; V: TRBV19; J: TRBJ1-2; CDR3: CASSIGPDYGYTF; DNA: TGTGCCAGTAGTATAGGGCCAGATTATGGCTACACCTTC
size: .; D: .; V: TRBV7-2; J: TRBJ2-7; CDR3: CASSVRAFYEQYF; DNA: TGTGCCAGCAGCGTGCGGGCTTTCTACGAGCAGTACTTC
size: .; D: TRBD1; V: TRBV6-5; J: TRBJ2-1; CDR3: CATPLDRDHYNEQFF; DNA: TGTGCCACCCCGCTCGACAGGGACCACTACAATGAGCAGTTCTTC
size: once; D: TRBD1; V: TRBV5-4; J: TRBJ1-1; CDR3: CASSLYQGVMNTEAFF; DNA: TGTGCCAGCAGCTTGTATCAGGGGGTTATGAACACTGAAGCTTTCTTT
size: .; D: .; V: TRBV28; J: TRBJ1-2; CDR3: CASSPLDTYGYTF; DNA: TGTGCCAGCAGTCCCCTCGACACCTATGGCTACACCTTC
size: .; D: TRBD2; V: TRBV5-1; J: TRBJ2-7; CDR3: CASSLGATSGSYEQYF; DNA: TGCGCCAGCAGCTTGGGGGCGACTAGCGGCTCCTACGAGCAGTACTTC
size: .; D: .; V: TRBV11-2; J: TRBJ1-1; CDR3: CASSLSPGNTEAFF; DNA: TGTGCCAGCAGCCTGAGTCCGGGAAACACTGAAGCTTTCTTT
size: few; D: TRBD1; V: TRBV27; J: TRBJ2-2; CDR3: CASSLVGQGVYTGELFF; DNA: TGTGCCAGCAGTTTGGTTGGACAGGGGGTATACACCGGGGAGCTGTTTTTT
size: few; D: .; V: TRBV5-5; J: TRBJ1-1; CDR3: CASSLGLGNTEAFF; DNA: TGTGCCAGCAGCTTAGGACTCGGGAACACTGAAGCTTTCTTT
size: .; D: TRBD1; V: TRBV19; J: TRBJ1-1; CDR3: CATLPLTGGQNTEAFF; DNA: TGTGCCACTTTACCCCTGACAGGGGGACAGAACACTGAAGCTTTCTTT
size: few; D: .; V: TRBV14; J: TRBJ2-5; CDR3: CASSQGFGTQYF; DNA: TGTGCCAGCAGCCAAGGTTTCGGGACCCAGTACTTC
size: .; D: TRBD2; V: TRBV7-8; J: TRBJ2-5; CDR3: CASSLQTSGSPREETQYF; DNA: TGTGCCAGCAGCTTACAGACTAGCGGGAGTCCAAGGGAAGAGACCCAGTACTTC
size: .; D: .; V: TRBV4-2; J: TRBJ2-7; CDR3: CASSQERDSYEQYF; DNA: TGTGCCAGCAGCCAAGAGCGGGATAGTTACGAGCAGTACTTC
size: .; D: TRBD1; V: TRBV19; J: TRBJ2-7; CDR3: CASSARDRVQYEQYF; DNA: TGTGCCAGTAGTGCCCGGGACAGGGTTCAATACGAGCAGTACTTC
size: .; D: .; V: TRBV12-5; J: TRBJ1-1; CDR3: CASGGVAEAFF; DNA: TGTGCTAGTGGAGGAGTAGCTGAAGCTTTCTTT
size: few; D: TRBD1; V: TRBV7-9; J: TRBJ1-5; CDR3: CASSQDRGDWPQHF; DNA: TGTGCCAGCAGCCAGGACAGGGGAGATTGGCCCCAGCATTTT
size: .; D: .; V: TRBV28; J: TRBJ2-3; CDR3: CASKGGGGFFTDTQYF; DNA: TGTGCCAGCAAGGGTGGGGGGGGCTTTTTCACAGATACGCAGTATTTT